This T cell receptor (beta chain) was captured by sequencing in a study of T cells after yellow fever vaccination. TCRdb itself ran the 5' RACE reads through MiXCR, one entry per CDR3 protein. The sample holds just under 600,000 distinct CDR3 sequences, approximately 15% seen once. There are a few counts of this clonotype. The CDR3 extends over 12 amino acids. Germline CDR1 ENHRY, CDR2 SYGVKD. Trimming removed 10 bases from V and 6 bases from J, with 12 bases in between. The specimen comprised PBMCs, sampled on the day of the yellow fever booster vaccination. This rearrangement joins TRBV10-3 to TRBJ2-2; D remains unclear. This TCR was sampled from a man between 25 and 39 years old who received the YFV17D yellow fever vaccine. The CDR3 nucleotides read TGTGCCACAAGGTTTAGGGCCGGGGAGCTGTTTTTT. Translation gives CATRFRAGELFF.